This TCR beta chain stems from a study of T cell responses to AZD1222 COVID-19 vaccine. The CDR3 totals 11 residues. The germline V gene encodes CDR1 MDHEN and CDR2 SYDVKM. This table comes from immunoSEQ multiplex PCR, and its TCRdb copy is limited to in-frame clones, with some not included. The repertoire has more than 95,000 clones, roughly 91% of them found once; the top ten carry 3.5%. Doses given second, at about 4 or about 12 weeks, were pooled. General study points: Spike-wide coverage was observed for vaccine-associated CD4 TCRs, with dominant responses at 160-218 and 743-854. Donors were mostly white British, more females; clonal diversity possibly underestimated.

As concerns this clone: Its antigen is unknown. At one end the junction does not follow the germline gene, possibly because of a read error.

Sample: peripheral blood, taken 28 days after the second AZD1222 dose. This sequence joins TRBV28 and TRBJ2-7, with D perhaps matching TRBD2 (5 bases). This TCR was recovered from an adult who received the AZD1222 COVID-19 vaccine. The CDR3 reads CASSPRTGMDF. The CDR3 DNA reads TGTGCCAGCAGTCCTCGGACTGGTATGGACTTC.